A selection of T cell receptor beta chains follows, all from one sample in a study of control samples from healthy donors and cancer patients. Only in-frame clones appear in the TCRdb table, and some are missing; sequencing was by immunoSEQ multiplex PCR. The table includes tens of thousands of clones, roughly 84% detected once. Sequences were obtained from blood. Every receptor here comes from a woman aged 50 to 60 in good health. Both conserved end residues are part of each CDR3. The D gene is left open where the match is weak. A clone size is listed for some rows: how often the clone was seen (once, few, many), or a class if it is expanded.

size	V	D	J	DNA	CDR3
large	TRBV5-1	TRBD2	TRBJ2-7	TGCGCCAGCAGCTTCTCGGTAGCGGGAGGAAGTTACGAGCAGTACTTC	CASSFSVAGGSYEQYF
few	TRBV5-1	-	TRBJ2-7	TGCGCCAGCAGCTTTAAGGGGGTATCCTACGAGCAGTACTTC	CASSFKGVSYEQYF
-	TRBV5-1	TRBD1	TRBJ1-3	TGCGCCAGCAGCTGGGGAGGGGGCCAAGGCGCGAACACCATATATTTT	CASSWGGGQGANTIYF
-	TRBV28	TRBD1	TRBJ2-4	TGTGCCAGCAGTTTATCAGCGACAGGGGTCAAAAACATTCAGTACTTC	CASSLSATGVKNIQYF
-	TRBV28	TRBD1	TRBJ1-5	TGTGCCAGCAGTTCAAAGGGACAGAACCAGCCCCAGCATTTT	CASSSKGQNQPQHF
-	TRBV5-1	TRBD2	TRBJ2-1	TGCGCCAGCAGCCCTCTAACAGCGGGAGGGTTGAATGAGCAGTTCTTC	CASSPLTAGGLNEQFF
-	TRBV6-1	-	TRBJ2-7	TGTGCCAGCAGTGAACCAGGTAGCTCTTACGAGCAGTACTTC	CASSEPGSSYEQYF
-	TRBV3-1/TRBV3-2	-	TRBJ1-1	TGTGCCAGCAGCCAAGTTGGGGGGAACACTGAAGCTTTCTTT	CASSQVGGNTEAFF
-	TRBV3-1/TRBV3-2	TRBD2	TRBJ2-7	TGTGCCAGCAGCCAAACTAGCGGGAGGGAAGGCGAGCAGTACTTC	CASSQTSGREGEQYF
-	TRBV19	-	TRBJ1-6	TGTGCCAGTAGTACGACAGCGAGCTCCTATAATTCACCCCTCCACTTT	CASSTTASSYNSPLHF
-	TRBV28	TRBD2	TRBJ2-4	TGTGCCAGCAGTTTTGGGGCGGGACTATTGGGAAACATTCAGTACTTC	CASSFGAGLLGNIQYF
once	TRBV13	TRBD1	TRBJ2-1	TGTGCCAGCAGCCCGAGGACAGGAAAAGACAGCTCCTACAATGAGCAGTTCTTC	CASSPRTGKDSSYNEQFF
once	TRBV19	TRBD2	TRBJ2-5	TGTGCCAGTAGTATCGGGGGGAGGGCGCGAGGGGAGACCCAGTACTTC	CASSIGGRARGETQYF
-	TRBV6-1	TRBD2	TRBJ2-1	TGTGCCAGCAGTGAAGGACTAGCGTCCCATGAGCAGTTCTTC	CASSEGLASHEQFF
-	TRBV5-1	TRBD1	TRBJ1-1	TGCGCCAGCAGCCGTTCAGGGGGTGACACTGAAGCTTTCTTT	CASSRSGGDTEAFF
-	TRBV6-1	-	TRBJ2-5	TGTGCCAGCAGTGAACAGGCCAGGGGGGGAGAGACCCAGTACTTC	CASSEQARGGETQYF
-	TRBV5-6	-	TRBJ2-1	TGTGCCAGCAGCTTGTTGTCGCGGCGGGGAAGGGAAGAGCAGTTCTTC	CASSLLSRRGREEQFF
-	TRBV14	-	TRBJ2-3	TGTGCCAGCAGCCAGCAACTAGGAAGAAGCACAGATACGCAGTATTTT	CASSQQLGRSTDTQYF
once	TRBV4-2	TRBD2	TRBJ2-3	TGTGCCAGCAGTCCCGGGACTAGCAGCTTTCTTACGCAGTATTTT	CASSPGTSSFLTQYF
-	TRBV11-2	TRBD2	TRBJ2-1	TGTGCCAGCACCCCCCCGGGACTAGCGGGGACCAATGAGCAGTTCTTC	CASTPPGLAGTNEQFF
once	TRBV7-8	TRBD2	TRBJ2-3	TGTGCCAGCAGTCTACTAGCGTCGAGCACAGATACGCAGTATTTT	CASSLLASSTDTQYF
-	TRBV6-5	-	TRBJ1-1	TGTGCCAGCAGCCTCCGCCCCGAGACTGAAGCTTTCTTT	CASSLRPETEAFF
-	TRBV7-9	-	TRBJ2-5	TGTGCCAGCAGCTTCTGGGGACAAGAGACCCAGTACTTC	CASSFWGQETQYF
few	TRBV3-1/TRBV3-2	-	TRBJ2-7	TGTGCCAGCAGCCCTGGTTCGACAGTTCTCTACGAGCAGTACTTC	CASSPGSTVLYEQYF
-	TRBV9	-	TRBJ2-5	TGTGCCAGCAGCGCCGGGGACCACCAAGAGACCCAGTACTTC	CASSAGDHQETQYF
-	TRBV19	TRBD2	TRBJ2-7	TGTGCCAGTAGTATAGAAGGGAGGGCCCCCTACGAGCAGTACTTC	CASSIEGRAPYEQYF
-	TRBV3-1/TRBV3-2	-	TRBJ2-1	TGTGCCAGCAGCCGACCGGAGCTTGTCGGGGAGCAGTTCTTC	CASSRPELVGEQFF
-	TRBV5-4	-	TRBJ2-2	TGTGCCAGCAGCAGGGGTACCGGGGAGCTGTTTTTT	CASSRGTGELFF
-	TRBV5-1	-	TRBJ2-3	TGCGCCAGCAGTAGGCAGGGAGGCACAGATACGCAGTATTTT	CASSRQGGTDTQYF
-	TRBV19	TRBD1	TRBJ2-7	TGTGCCACCCAGGGACAGGGGGCCAACGAGCAGTACTTC	CATQGQGANEQYF
-	TRBV5-5	-	TRBJ2-7	TGTGCCAGCAGCTTGGCGGGTTCCCCCCCGAGCAACTTC	CASSLAGSPPSNF
-	TRBV5-1	TRBD2	TRBJ2-5	TGCGCCAGCAGCTTGGTTGGCGGGAGGGTAGAGACCCAGTACTTC	CASSLVGGRVETQYF
-	TRBV2	TRBD2	TRBJ2-2	TGTGCCAGCCATACTAGCGGCCTGAACACCGGGGAGCTGTTTTTT	CASHTSGLNTGELFF
few	TRBV7-9	-	TRBJ1-1	TGTGCCAGCAGCTTAGCCGGGGCAGGAGGCACTGAAGCTTTCTTT	CASSLAGAGGTEAFF
-	TRBV27	-	TRBJ2-7	TGTGCCAGCAGTTTGTCGGTTGGGGGAACCTACGAGCAGTACTTC	CASSLSVGGTYEQYF
-	TRBV3-1/TRBV3-2	-	TRBJ2-5	TGTGCCAGCAGGCTGGAGGGGCAAGAGACCCAGTACTTC	CASRLEGQETQYF
-	TRBV7-3	TRBD1	TRBJ1-2	TGTGCCAGCAGCTTAATGGACAGGGGAGGCTACACCTTC	CASSLMDRGGYTF
-	TRBV7-8	-	TRBJ2-7	TGTGCCAGCAGCTTAGCCTCAAGATCCTACGAGCAGTACTTC	CASSLASRSYEQYF
-	TRBV3-1/TRBV3-2	-	TRBJ2-3	TGTGCCAGCAGCCTCGTTCTGGACGGCACAGATACGCAGTATTTT	CASSLVLDGTDTQYF
-	TRBV3-1/TRBV3-2	-	TRBJ2-7	TGTGCCAGCAGCCAAGCAGTCTACGAGCAGTACTTC	CASSQAVYEQYF
-	TRBV28	-	TRBJ1-1	TGTGCCAGCAGTTCTCAGGGAGCACGGGACACTGAAGCTTTCTTT	CASSSQGARDTEAFF